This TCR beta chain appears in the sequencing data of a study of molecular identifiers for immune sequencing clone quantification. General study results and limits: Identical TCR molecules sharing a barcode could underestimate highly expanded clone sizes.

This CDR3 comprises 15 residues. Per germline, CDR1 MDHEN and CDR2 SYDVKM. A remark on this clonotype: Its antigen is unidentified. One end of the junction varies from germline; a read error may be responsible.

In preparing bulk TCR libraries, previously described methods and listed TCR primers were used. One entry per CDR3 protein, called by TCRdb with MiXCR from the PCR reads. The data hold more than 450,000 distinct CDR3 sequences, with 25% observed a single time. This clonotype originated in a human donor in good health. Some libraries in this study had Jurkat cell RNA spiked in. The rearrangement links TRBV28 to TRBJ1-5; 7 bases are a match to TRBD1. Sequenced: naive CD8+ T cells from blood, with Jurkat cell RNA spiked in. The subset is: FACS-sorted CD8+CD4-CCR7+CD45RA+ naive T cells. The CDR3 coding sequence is TGTGCCAGCAGTACAGGGACAGCAAACAATCAGCCCGAGCATTTT. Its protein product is CASSTGTANNQPEHF.